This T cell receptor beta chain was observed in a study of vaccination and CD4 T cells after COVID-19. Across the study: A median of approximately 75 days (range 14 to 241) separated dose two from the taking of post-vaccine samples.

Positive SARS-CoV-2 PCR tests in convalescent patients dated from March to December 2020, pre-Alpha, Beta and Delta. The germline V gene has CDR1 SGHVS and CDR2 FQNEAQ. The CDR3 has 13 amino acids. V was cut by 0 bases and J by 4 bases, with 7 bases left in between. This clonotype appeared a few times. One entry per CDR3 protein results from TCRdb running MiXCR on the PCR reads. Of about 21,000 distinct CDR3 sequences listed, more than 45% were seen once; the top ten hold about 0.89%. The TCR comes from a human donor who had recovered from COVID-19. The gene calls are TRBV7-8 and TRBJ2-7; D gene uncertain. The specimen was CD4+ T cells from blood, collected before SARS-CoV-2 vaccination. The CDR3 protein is CASSLAWAYEQYF. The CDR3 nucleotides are TGTGCCAGCAGCTTAGCGTGGGCTTACGAGCAGTACTTC.